The 26 T cell receptor beta chains in this list originate from one sample, sequenced in a study of T-cell memory formation after mild COVID-19. TCRdb itself ran the 5' RACE reads through MiXCR, one entry per CDR3 protein. The table records 100,000 to 120,000 distinct CDR3 sequences, approximately 21% of them present only once. The sample taken for sequencing was PBMCs or a T cell subset sorted from them (not recorded which). Source of these receptors: a man aged 18 to 30 who had mild COVID-19 (a few samples of this study predate the infection). Cell type and time point are not known.

This clonotype has only a few counts. This CDR3 is CASSLEGVGANVLTF. As DNA, the CDR3 is TGCGCCAGCAGCTTGGAGGGGGTTGGGGCCAACGTCCTGACTTTC. The genes are TRBV5-1 and TRBJ2-6; the D gene is possibly TRBD1 (6 bases). Trimming removed 0 bases at V and 3 bases at J, with 7 bases between. There are 15 residues in the CDR3. CDR1 SGHRS and CDR2 YFSETQ come from the germline V gene.

This clonotype was seen a handful of times. The V and J genes are TRBV6-6 and TRBJ1-2; D is undetermined. Germline lookup yields CDR1 MNHNY and CDR2 SVGAGI (reference sequence). V lost 0 bases, J lost 2 bases, and 4 bases lay in between. The CDR3 has 13 residues. CDR3 sequence (DNA): TGTGCCAGCAGTTACTCAGACAACTATGGCTACACCTTC. This codes for CASSYSDNYGYTF.

This clonotype was picked up a small number of times. One end of the junction is discordant with germline, which a read error may explain. The chain has TRBV7-9 and TRBJ2-1, with 7 bases lining up with TRBD1. This CDR3 has 12 residues. CDR1 is SEHNR, CDR2 FQNEAQ, per germline (reference sequence). The CDR3 is CASSRDSQNINF. Written as DNA, the CDR3 is TGTGCCAGCAGCCGGGACAGTCAAAATATCAACTTC.

This rearrangement joins TRBV6-2 or TRBV6-3 to TRBJ2-7; no clear D. The CDR3 runs 11 residues. Germline CDR1 reads MNHEY; CDR2 reads SVGEGT. V gave up 9 bases and J gave up 3 bases, with 9 bases separating them. Here the CDR3 reads CASYGDYEQYF. The DNA for the CDR3 is TGTGCCAGTTATGGGGACTACGAGCAGTACTTC.

The chain uses TRBV11-2 and TRBJ2-5; possible D gene TRBD2, 5 bases. The CDR3 covers 16 residues. CDR1 is SGHAT, CDR2 FQNNGV, per germline. V lost 3 bases and J 2 bases, leaving 16 bases between the germline ends. DNA for the CDR3: TGTGCCAGCAGCTTTGGTTTCCCGGGGATGCAAGAGACCCAGTACTTC. Its translation is CASSFGFPGMQETQYF. Full variable domain (rest looked up from reference TRBV11-2 and TRBJ2-5): EAGVAQSPRYKIIEKRQSVAFWCNPISGHATLYWYQQILGQGPKLLIQFQNNGVVDDSQLPKDRFSAERLKGVDSTLKIQPAKLEDSAVYLCASSFGFPGMQETQYFGPGTRLLVL.

The CDR3 DNA sequence: TGTGCCAGCAGCAACCGCGAGCGGGGCGCCTACAATGAGCAGTTCTTC. Encoded protein: CASSNRERGAYNEQFF. The J gene is TRBJ2-1, the V gene TRBV7-9; 7 nucleotides agree with TRBD2. This CDR3 region has 16 residues. The germline CDR1 and CDR2 sequences are SEHNR and FQNEAQ (reference sequence). Germline trimming cut 5 bases from V and 2 bases from J; bases unmatched to any gene: 9.

The chain employs TRBV7-2 and TRBJ2-2; TRBD2 matches 7 bases. Germline CDR1 is SGHTA and CDR2 is FQGNSA. J was trimmed by 7 bases and V by 6 bases; bases with no gene match: 5. The CDR3 is 13 residues long. As DNA, the CDR3 is TGTGCCAGCAGGCTAGCGGAGGTCGGGGAGCTGTTTTTT. Translating gives CASRLAEVGELFF.

This rearrangement joins TRBV24-1 to TRBJ1-3; D gene ambiguous. Germline V gene sequence: CDR1 KGHDR, CDR2 SFDVKD. With 0 bases removed from V and 0 bases from J, the gap between germline ends came to 2 bases. The CDR3 has 14 amino acids. For the CDR3, the DNA is TGTGCCACCAGTGATTTGCGCTCTGGAAACACCATATATTTT. Its protein is CATSDLRSGNTIYF.

For the CDR3, the DNA is TGTGCCAGCAGCAACGAAGTCAGGGGGGCTTCAGATACGCAGTATTTT. Amino acids: CASSNEVRGASDTQYF. This sequence joins TRBV5-5 and TRBJ2-3, with D maybe TRBD1 (7 bases). Trimming removed 4 bases from V and 4 bases from J, with 19 bases in between. Germline V gene sequence: CDR1 SGHKS, CDR2 YYEKEE (reference sequence). The CDR3 consists of 16 residues.

This clonotype has only a few counts. The V call is TRBV27, the J call TRBJ2-7, with TRBD2 as a possible D gene (7 bases). Germline values: CDR1 MNHEY, CDR2 SMNVEV (reference sequence). The germline V and J ends were trimmed by 10 bases and 3 bases, with 16 bases remaining between them. This CDR3 is built from 13 residues. This CDR3 reads CATGTGGGYEQYF. DNA of the CDR3: TGTGCCACGGGGACGGGGGGCGGCTACGAGCAGTACTTC.

The chain recombines TRBV25-1 with TRBJ1-2; D is unclear. CDR1 is MGHDK, CDR2 SYGVNS, per germline. The CDR3 contains 13 residues. The germline V and J ends were trimmed by 5 bases and 3 bases, with 10 bases remaining between them. The CDR3 region is CASSSPGYYGYTF. DNA for the CDR3: TGTGCCAGCAGTTCCCCGGGTTACTATGGCTACACCTTC.

J is TRBJ2-5 and V is TRBV6-5, with TRBD2 matching 13 bases. Germline V gene sequence: CDR1 MNHEY, CDR2 SVGAGI. The CDR3 spans 17 residues. J gave up 2 bases and V 2 bases, and 5 bases lay outside the gene matches. CDR3 in DNA: TGTGCCAGCAGTTACAACCCACTAGCGGGGGGGCAAGAGACCCAGTACTTC. Amino acid sequence: CASSYNPLAGGQETQYF.

This clonotype showed up just a few times. V is TRBV12-3 or TRBV12-4 and J is TRBJ2-2; D ambiguous. Trimming removed 3 bases at V and 7 bases at J, with 3 bases between. This CDR3 contains 11 residues. The DNA of the CDR3 is TGTGCCAGCAGTTTTCTCGGGGAGCTGTTTTTT. Protein sequence: CASSFLGELFF.

The table lists this clonotype with a few counts. V and J are TRBV29-1 and TRBJ2-1; a possible D gene is TRBD2 (5 bases). Per the germline V gene, CDR1 is SQVTM and CDR2 is ANQGSEA. The CDR3 is made up of 11 amino acids. V was trimmed by 5 bases and J by 7 bases, leaving 9 bases between them. In DNA, the CDR3 is TGCAGCGTTCCCCGGGGAAATGAGCAGTTCTTC. Protein product: CSVPRGNEQFF.

CDR3 residues: CASSFSGSGSEKLFF. CDR3 coding DNA: TGTGCCAGCAGCTTTTCAGGGTCCGGATCGGAAAAACTGTTTTTT. This chain connects TRBV7-9 to TRBJ1-4; tentative D call: TRBD1 (5 bases). Germline CDR1 is SEHNR and CDR2 is FQNEAQ (reference sequence). The CDR3 has 15 amino acids. The V gene lost 3 bases and the J gene lost 8 bases, with 16 bases spanning the gap.

This clonotype was observed a handful of times. This sequence joins TRBV7-2 and TRBJ2-1; 15 bases are shared with TRBD2. There are 15 residues in the CDR3. The junction had 0 bases not matched to a gene; V was cut back by 5 bases and J by 4 bases. CDR1 is SGHTA, CDR2 FQGNSA, per germline. CDR3 residues: CASSGTSGGYNEQFF. The DNA of the CDR3 is TGTGCCAGCAGCGGGACTAGCGGGGGGTACAATGAGCAGTTCTTC. The variable domain in full, with the rest retrieved from reference TRBV7-2 and TRBJ2-1, is GAGVSQSPSNKVTEKGKDVELRCDPISGHTALYWYRQSLGQGLEFLIYFQGNSAPDKSGLPSDRFSAERTGGSVSTLTIQRTQQEDSAVYLCASSGTSGGYNEQFFGPGTRLTVL.

This chain uses TRBV2 with TRBJ2-2, with TRBD1 matching 9 bases. V trimming: 6 bases; J trimming: 6 bases; junction bases outside the gene matches: 5. The CDR3 runs 14 residues. Germline CDR1 is SNHLY and CDR2 is FYNNEI. CDR3 coding DNA: TGTGCCAGCAGCTGGACAGGGGAAGCCGGGGAGCTGTTTTTT. Translating gives CASSWTGEAGELFF.

The chain links TRBV28 to TRBJ1-1; D might be TRBD1 (5 bases). V gave up 9 bases and J gave up 1 base, with 12 bases separating them. Germline CDR1 is MDHEN and CDR2 is SYDVKM. This CDR3 is 13 amino acids long. The CDR3 protein is CASTPDRNTEAFF. The CDR3, as DNA: TGTGCCAGTACGCCCGACAGGAACACTGAAGCTTTCTTT.

This CDR3 reads CASTPDVGNYEQYF. CDR3 DNA: TGTGCCAGCACCCCAGACGTGGGCAACTACGAGCAGTACTTC. The rearrangement links TRBV9 to TRBJ2-7; D is unresolved. Trimming stripped 6 bases from V and 3 bases from J, with 16 bases between. The CDR3 length is 14 residues. Germline assignment: CDR1 SGDLS and CDR2 YYNGEE.

This clonotype was counted a few times. The V call is TRBV7-9, the J call TRBJ2-2, with D possibly TRBD2 on 7 matching bases. This CDR3 is 16 amino acids long. Germline values: CDR1 SEHNR, CDR2 FQNEAQ (reference sequence). V was shortened by 4 bases and J by 6 bases, with 18 bases between the two germline ends. This chain's CDR3 is CASSSRGGGRAGELFF. CDR3 coding DNA: TGTGCCAGCAGCTCTCGTGGCGGGGGCCGGGCCGGGGAGCTGTTTTTT.

This clonotype showed up just a few times. This chain joins TRBV12-3 or TRBV12-4 and TRBJ2-5; 7 bases are a match to TRBD2. This CDR3 has 14 amino acids. The V segment lost 5 bases and the J segment 3 bases; nucleotides outside the gene matches: 6. The CDR3 DNA sequence: TGTGCCAGCAGTCTCGGACTAGAGAAAGAGACCCAGTACTTC. Its protein product is CASSLGLEKETQYF.

This sequence joins TRBV5-1 and TRBJ2-1, with 10 bases lining up with TRBD2. The J segment lost 2 bases and the V segment lost 2 bases, leaving 4 bases of the junction unmatched. CDR1 and CDR2 from the germline V gene are SGHRS and YFSETQ. CDR3 length equals 16 residues. CDR3 sequence: CASSFSSGGPYNEQFF. In nucleotides, the CDR3 is TGCGCCAGCAGCTTTTCTAGCGGGGGCCCCTACAATGAGCAGTTCTTC. Together with reference TRBV5-1 and TRBJ2-1, the CDR3 gives the full variable domain: KAGVTQTPRYLIKTRGQQVTLSCSPISGHRSVSWYQQTPGQGLQFLFEYFSETQRNKGNFPGRFSGRQFSNSRSEMNVSTLELGDSALYLCASSFSSGGPYNEQFFGPGTRLTVL.

This chain uses TRBV4-1 with TRBJ2-7; no clear D gene. Looked up from germline, CDR1 is MGHRA and CDR2 is YSYEKL. This CDR3 contains 16 residues. Trimming shortened V by 3 bases and J by 5 bases, and 20 bases separated the two germline ends. CDR3 nucleotide sequence: TGCGCCAGCAGCCAGGCGGACGGTTTGAGTGCGGACGAGCAGTACTTC. Residues: CASSQADGLSADEQYF.

This clonotype was observed a few times. This chain uses TRBV9 with TRBJ1-1; no definite D call. The V gene's germline CDR1 is SGDLS and CDR2 YYNGEE. This CDR3 spans 13 amino acids. Trimming stripped 0 bases from V and 3 bases from J, with 6 bases between. CDR3 residues: CASSVGQYTEAFF. CDR3 DNA sequence: TGTGCCAGCAGCGTAGGGCAGTACACTGAAGCTTTCTTT.

The chain carries TRBV5-4 and TRBJ2-7; 10 bases match TRBD1. CDR1 and CDR2 from the germline V gene are SGHNT and YYREEE (reference sequence). V was clipped by 2 bases and J by 9 bases; unmatched bases: 11. The CDR3 length is 15 residues. CDR3 coding DNA: TGTGCCAGCAGCTTCCAAGGGACAGGGGTGTCGCGGCAGTACTTC. Protein: CASSFQGTGVSRQYF.

The gene calls are TRBV7-2 and TRBJ2-7, with 7 positions matching TRBD2. The CDR3 contains 14 residues. Germline V gives CDR1 SGHTA, CDR2 FQGNSA. V lost 5 bases, J lost 6 bases, and 10 bases stayed unmatched. The CDR3 loop is CASSPRGGRIEQYF. The CDR3 coding sequence is TGTGCCAGCAGCCCCCGGGGAGGGAGGATCGAGCAGTACTTC.